Each of the 27 T cell receptor beta chains below was sequenced from the same sample in a study of radiotherapy plus CTLA-4 blockade in lung cancer. This table comes from immunoSEQ multiplex PCR, and its TCRdb copy is limited to in-frame clones, with some not included. The top ten hold around 2.4% of the sample, which has tens of thousands of clones, roughly three quarters seen once. This material consisted of peripheral blood, taken from a patient treated with radiotherapy plus ipilimumab. The receptors were gathered from a human donor with non-small cell lung cancer whose response to radiotherapy plus ipilimumab could not be evaluated.

The DNA of the CDR3 is TGTGCCAGCAGTGCGGAACTTGGGGCTTACAATGAGCAGTTCTTC. Residues: CASSAELGAYNEQFF. This chain uses TRBV6-4 with TRBJ2-1, with a weak D call TRBD1 (5 bases). The germline V gene encodes CDR1 MRHNA and CDR2 SNTAGT. The CDR3 runs 15 residues. V lost 4 bases and J lost 4, with 14 bases in between.

The chain joins TRBV18 to TRBJ2-7; maybe TRBD1 (5 bases). The germline V gene has CDR1 KGHSH and CDR2 LQKENI. Trimming pared 6 bases from V and 0 bases from J, leaving 12 bases between. The CDR3 has 14 amino acids. The CDR3 DNA is TGTGCCAGCTCGGTCTCGCAGGGCTCCTACGAGCAGTACTTC. It is translated as CASSVSQGSYEQYF.

This clone was counted between two and nine times. The J gene is TRBJ1-1, the V gene TRBV4-3, with D uncertain. V was clipped by 3 bases and J by 1 base, with 6 bases between them. This CDR3 spans 13 amino acids. Per the germline V gene, CDR1 is LGHNA and CDR2 is YSLEER. The CDR3 bases are TGCGCCAGCAGCCAGCAGCGGAACACTGAAGCTTTCTTT. This encodes CASSQQRNTEAFF.

This clone was observed once. V gene TRBV4-1 combines with J gene TRBJ2-2, with 9 nucleotides matching TRBD1. The junction had 5 bases not matched to a gene; V was cut back by 1 base and J by 5 bases. This CDR3 has 16 amino acids. Germline V lookup: CDR1 MGHRA, CDR2 YSYEKL. The CDR3 spells CASSQAGQGRTGELFF. The CDR3 DNA reads TGCGCCAGCAGCCAAGCCGGACAGGGGCGGACCGGGGAGCTGTTTTTT.

The rearrangement joins TRBV29-1 to TRBJ2-5, with 7 nucleotides matching TRBD2. CDR3 length: 13 residues. Unmatched junction bases numbered 2, after V lost 2 bases and J lost 2 bases. Germline loops: CDR1 SQVTM, CDR2 ANQGSEA. This chain's CDR3 is CSVELGGQETQYF. CDR3 bases: TGCAGCGTTGAACTGGGGGGGCAAGAGACCCAGTACTTC.

To note about this clone: Distinct nucleotide sequences in the sample also encode this CDR3. The gene calls are TRBV9 and TRBJ2-7; 10 bases are shared with TRBD2. Germline CDR1 SGDLS, CDR2 YYNGEE. V lost 0 bases and J lost 3; bases outside the gene matches: 6. The CDR3 runs to 16 residues. CDR3 in DNA: TGTGCCAGCAGCGTAGGCCAAGCGGGGGGGAACTACGAGCAGTACTTC. Translated, it gives CASSVGQAGGNYEQYF.

DNA of the CDR3: TGTGCCTGGAGTGTAGGGCCTAGCGAAACCTTCCAATTCTACAATGAGCAGTTCTTC. It yields the protein CAWSVGPSETFQFYNEQFF. The chain joins TRBV30 to TRBJ2-1; tentative D call: TRBD2 (6 bases). Germline V lookup: CDR1 GTSNPN, CDR2 SVGIG (reference sequence). This CDR3 is built from 19 residues. V was cut by 0 bases and J by 3 bases, with 24 bases left in between.

V gene TRBV30 combines with J gene TRBJ1-4, with D maybe TRBD1 (6 bases). V dropped 4 bases and J dropped 0 bases, with 18 bases sitting between them. Germline V CDR1 and CDR2: GTSNPN, SVGIG (reference sequence). CDR3 length equals 17 residues. Here the CDR3 reads CAWTDPGTPTTNEKLFF. The CDR3 coding sequence is TGTGCCTGGACAGACCCCGGGACACCTACAACTAATGAAAAACTGTTTTTT.

CDR3 sequence (DNA): TGTGCCAGCAGCTATAGACTAGCGGGCGGACATGAGCAGTTCTTC. Protein: CASSYRLAGGHEQFF. V usage is TRBV7-8 and J usage is TRBJ2-1; 10 positions agree with TRBD2. The CDR3 consists of 15 residues. The ends lost 4 bases at V and 8 bases at J; junction bases unmatched: 8. Germline V gives CDR1 SGHVS, CDR2 FQNEAQ.

This clone was counted between two and nine times. The chain carries TRBV19 and TRBJ2-1, with 8 bases matching TRBD2. CDR3 size: 15 residues. With V trimmed by 6 bases and J by 4 bases, 8 bases remained unmatched. The germline CDR1 and CDR2 sequences are LNHDA and SQIVND (reference sequence). CDR3 DNA: TGTGCCAGTAGCTGGTCCGAGCGGGGGTACAATGAGCAGTTCTTC. It translates to CASSWSERGYNEQFF. The variable domain in full, with the rest retrieved from reference TRBV19 and TRBJ2-1, is DGGITQSPKYLFRKEGQNVTLSCEQNLNHDAMYWYRQDPGQGLRLIYYSQIVNDFQKGDIAEGYSVSREKKESFPLTVTSAQKNPTAFYLCASSWSERGYNEQFFGPGTRLTVL.

This clone was picked up a small number of times. Here the CDR3 DNA reads TGCGCCAGCAGCCGGCATGATTCGACAGGGTATAGGGAGACCCAGTACTTC. It specifies CASSRHDSTGYRETQYF. The chain joins TRBV4-1 to TRBJ2-5; 7 bases are shared with TRBD1. The germline V gene has CDR1 MGHRA and CDR2 YSYEKL. J lost 5 bases, V lost 4 bases, and 16 bases had no gene match. This CDR3 region has 17 residues.

This chain links TRBV4-2 with TRBJ2-3, with TRBD2 matching over 10 bases. In germline, CDR1 is LGHNA, CDR2 YNFKEQ. The CDR3 extends over 16 amino acids. The junction had 9 bases not matched to a gene; V was cut back by 4 bases and J by 5 bases. The CDR3 DNA follows: TGTGCCAGCAGCCCCGGAAGCGGGGGGGAAGTAGATACGCAGTATTTT. Encoded protein: CASSPGSGGEVDTQYF.

The gene calls are TRBV9 and TRBJ2-1; 11 bases agree with TRBD2. The germline V gene has CDR1 SGDLS and CDR2 YYNGEE. The CDR3 length is 16 residues. V lost 1 base and J lost 7; bases outside the gene matches: 7. CDR3: CASSVRNSGGGNEQFF. The CDR3 region has the DNA TGTGCCAGCAGCGTAAGGAATAGCGGGGGGGGGAATGAGCAGTTCTTC.

This clone is a singleton in its sample. This sequence joins TRBV18 and TRBJ2-1; 10 nucleotides line up with TRBD2. Trimming removed 3 bases from V and 2 bases from J; junction bases left unmatched: 4. The V gene's germline CDR1 is KGHSH and CDR2 LQKENI. The CDR3 consists of 16 residues. Here the CDR3 reads CASSPRTSGAYNEQFF. CDR3 bases: TGTGCCAGCTCACCTCGCACTAGCGGGGCCTACAATGAGCAGTTCTTC. Full variable domain (missing parts from reference TRBV18 and TRBJ2-1): NAGVMQNPRHLVRRRGQEARLRCSPMKGHSHVYWYRQLPEEGLKFMVYLQKENIIDESGMPKERFSAEFPKEGPSILRIQQVVRGDSAAYFCASSPRTSGAYNEQFFGPGTRLTVL.

This clone was counted once. The chain combines TRBV18 with TRBJ2-7; tentative D call: TRBD1 (6 bases). CDR1 is KGHSH, CDR2 LQKENI, per germline. The germline V and J ends were trimmed by 5 bases and 5 bases, with 16 bases remaining between them. This CDR3 has 14 residues. The CDR3 loop reads CASSKDRKGNEQYF. The CDR3 nucleotides read TGTGCCAGCTCAAAAGACAGGAAGGGTAACGAGCAGTACTTC. Drawing the rest from reference TRBV18 and TRBJ2-7, the complete variable domain is NAGVMQNPRHLVRRRGQEARLRCSPMKGHSHVYWYRQLPEEGLKFMVYLQKENIIDESGMPKERFSAEFPKEGPSILRIQQVVRGDSAAYFCASSKDRKGNEQYFGPGTRLTVT.

This clone was found a few times. The chain joins TRBV6-6 to TRBJ1-2; D unresolved. The CDR3 sequence is 13 residues long. Per germline, CDR1 MNHNY and CDR2 SVGAGI (reference sequence). With 6 bases removed from V and 3 bases from J, the gap between germline ends came to 11 bases. CDR3 sequence (DNA): TGTGCCAGCAGCCCCACGGGAGACTATGGCTACACCTTC. This codes for CASSPTGDYGYTF.

This chain joins TRBV9 and TRBJ1-6, with 8 nucleotides matching TRBD1. This CDR3 spans 15 amino acids. Germline V gene data show CDR1 as SGDLS and CDR2 as YYNGEE. The J segment lost 7 bases and the V segment lost 2 bases, leaving 5 bases of the junction unmatched. CDR3 sequence reads: CASSVAGQENSPLHF. CDR3 DNA sequence: TGTGCCAGCAGCGTGGCGGGACAGGAGAATTCACCCCTCCACTTT.

This chain joins TRBV9 and TRBJ1-5, with a weak D call TRBD1 (5 bases). CDR1 is SGDLS and CDR2 is YYNGEE in the germline V gene. The V end lost 0 bases, the J end lost 4 bases, and 11 bases lay between the germline ends. The CDR3 runs to 15 residues. The CDR3 region is CASSVGVTANQPQHF. The CDR3 coding sequence is TGTGCCAGCAGCGTAGGGGTGACAGCAAATCAGCCCCAGCATTTT.

The chain uses TRBV19 and TRBJ2-3; TRBD2 agrees at 7 bases. CDR1 and CDR2 (germline): LNHDA, SQIVND (reference sequence). The length of the CDR3 is 16 residues. V gave up 1 base and J gave up 1 base; unmatched junction bases: 5. The CDR3 DNA reads TGTGCCAGTAGTATAGTGGGGGGGGGACGCACAGATACGCAGTATTTT. This translates into CASSIVGGGRTDTQYF. The full variable domain, in which reference TRBV19 and TRBJ2-3 provide the parts outside the CDR3, is DGGITQSPKYLFRKEGQNVTLSCEQNLNHDAMYWYRQDPGQGLRLIYYSQIVNDFQKGDIAEGYSVSREKKESFPLTVTSAQKNPTAFYLCASSIVGGGRTDTQYFGPGTRLTVL.

The chain uses TRBV7-2 and TRBJ2-7; a possible D gene is TRBD2 (6 bases). The CDR3 runs 16 residues. Per the germline V gene, CDR1 is SGHTA and CDR2 is FQGNSA. V was clipped by 1 base and J by 0 bases, with 13 bases between them. This chain's CDR3 is CASSLELAEISYEQYF. Here the CDR3 DNA reads TGTGCCAGCAGCTTAGAATTAGCGGAGATCTCCTACGAGCAGTACTTC.

This sequence joins TRBV7-2 and TRBJ2-2; 9 positions match TRBD1. The germline gives CDR1 SGHTA, CDR2 FQGNSA. This CDR3 has 14 residues. J was trimmed by 6 bases and V by 6 bases; bases with no gene match: 5. CDR3 in DNA: TGTGCCAGCAGTCGTACAGGGGGCGCCGGGGAGCTGTTTTTT. It specifies CASSRTGGAGELFF.

The chain employs TRBV7-8 and TRBJ2-2; tentative D call: TRBD2 (7 bases). This CDR3 comprises 16 residues. Germline-derived CDR1 and CDR2 are SGHVS and FQNEAQ. Trimming took off 5 bases at V and 4 bases at J, with 17 bases between the two ends. CDR3 region: CASSGGRGPGTGELFF. CDR3 bases: TGTGCCAGCAGCGGAGGGCGGGGGCCGGGCACCGGGGAGCTGTTTTTT.

This clone was recorded a few times. V and J are TRBV18 and TRBJ2-5; 7 positions match TRBD1. With 1 base clipped from V and 5 bases from J, the junction kept 13 bases outside the gene matches. CDR3 length: 17 amino acids. CDR1 and CDR2 from the germline V gene are KGHSH and LQKENI. The CDR3 loop reads CASSPRLFTGADETQYF. CDR3 nucleotides: TGTGCCAGCTCACCACGGCTATTTACAGGGGCGGACGAGACCCAGTACTTC.

This chain links TRBV28 with TRBJ2-7; TRBD1 is a possible D gene (6 bases). The ends were cut back, 8 bases at V and 6 bases at J, with 14 bases in the middle. This CDR3 spans 12 amino acids. The V gene's germline CDR1 is MDHEN and CDR2 SYDVKM. The CDR3 nucleotides are TGTGCCAGCGGGGGCAGGGAATCCGAGCAGTACTTC. It is translated as CASGGRESEQYF.

The chain uses TRBV7-2 and TRBJ2-1, with a tentative D call TRBD2 (5 bases). Per germline, CDR1 SGHTA and CDR2 FQGNSA. The CDR3 sequence is 13 residues long. V was pared by 5 bases and J by 3 bases, with 8 bases between. In nucleotides, the CDR3 is TGTGCCAGCAGCCTAGACTACTACAATGAGCAGTTCTTC. Amino acid sequence: CASSLDYYNEQFF.

This chain connects TRBV9 to TRBJ2-7; possibly TRBD2 for D (6 bases). Trimming took off 0 bases at V and 3 bases at J, with 13 bases between the two ends. The V gene's germline CDR1 is SGDLS and CDR2 YYNGEE. CDR3 size: 15 residues. CDR3 protein: CASSVGWGDRYEQYF. The CDR3 DNA sequence: TGTGCCAGCAGCGTAGGATGGGGGGATCGCTACGAGCAGTACTTC.

This chain uses TRBV5-1 with TRBJ2-1; 9 bases line up with TRBD2. The CDR3 length is 15 residues. V lost 4 bases to trimming and J lost 3 bases; unmatched junction nucleotides: 5. The germline V gene encodes CDR1 SGHRS and CDR2 YFSETQ. The CDR3: CASSGGGAGYNEQFF. The DNA of the CDR3 is TGCGCCAGCAGCGGCGGGGGGGCTGGCTACAATGAGCAGTTCTTC.